This T cell receptor beta chain was sequenced during a study of radiotherapy plus CTLA-4 blockade in lung cancer. On the study more broadly: Across the patients, objective responses occurred in 18%, and disease control in under 35%.

Trimming took 2 bases from V and 8 from J, leaving 16 bases between them. The CDR3 sequence is 15 residues long. Germline CDR1 is SGHRS and CDR2 is YFSETQ. With ipilimumab providing CTLA-4 blockade, focal radiation was administered to patients who had chemo-refractory metastatic non-small-cell lung cancer. With respect to this clone: Its antigen remains unknown.

The repertoire was sequenced with immunoSEQ multiplex PCR; TCRdb's copy has only in-frame clones and lacks some. The data hold nearly 110,000 clones, with 85% to 90% observed a single time. Study-level results: Among blood TCR repertoires after radiotherapy plus ipilimumab, tumor-derived clones expanded.

The V and J genes are TRBV5-1 and TRBJ1-4, with D perhaps matching TRBD1 (5 bases). This clonotype was obtained from a human donor with non-small cell lung cancer that progressed on radiotherapy plus ipilimumab. Some clones in this sample may be carry-over from other donors' samples. The sample here was peripheral blood, taken from a patient treated with radiotherapy plus ipilimumab. CDR3 amino acids: CASSFSRGSEEKLFF. CDR3 in DNA: TGCGCCAGCAGCTTTTCGAGGGGATCTGAGGAAAAACTGTTTTTT.